Given below is one T cell receptor (beta chain) in context. Individuals drawn from approximately 22 US areas were about 18 to 89 years old. Cohort allocation depended upon clinical history that participants reported. TCRdb's table, derived via immunoSEQ multiplex PCR, lists solely in-frame clones and lacks some. The sample has around 250,000 clones; approximately 90% are singletons. The data were obtained in a study of blood T cell repertoires in COVID-19. Study-wide background: Samples of COVID-19 (acute and convalescent) were obtained from the United States, Italy and Spain. Nucleic acid was either cDNA or gDNA, and it came from T cells, B-cell-depleted T cells, or PBMCs.

The CDR3 runs 11 residues. V lost 2 bases and J 6 bases, leaving 5 bases between the germline ends. Germline values: CDR1 DFQATT, CDR2 SNEGSKA (reference sequence). This TCR derives from a human donor in a cohort exposed to, infected with or recovered from COVID-19 (not recorded which). The donor label of this sample is uncertain. The J gene is TRBJ2-1, the V gene TRBV20-1, with D uncertain. Sequencing was performed on PBMCs or T cells enriched from blood (not recorded which). CDR3 nucleotide sequence: TGCAGTGCTAGACGAGTCAATGAGCAGTTCTTC. Its translation: CSARRVNEQFF.